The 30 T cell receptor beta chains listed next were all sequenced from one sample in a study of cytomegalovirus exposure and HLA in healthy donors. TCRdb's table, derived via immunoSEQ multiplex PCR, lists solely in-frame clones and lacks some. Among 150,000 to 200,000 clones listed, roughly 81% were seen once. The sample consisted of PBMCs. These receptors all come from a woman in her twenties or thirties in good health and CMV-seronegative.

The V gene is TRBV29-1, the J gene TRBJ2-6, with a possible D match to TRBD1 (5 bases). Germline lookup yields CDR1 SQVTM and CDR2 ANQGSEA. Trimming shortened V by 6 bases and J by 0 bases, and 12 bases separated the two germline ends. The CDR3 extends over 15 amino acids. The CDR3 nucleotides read TGCAGCGTCCCCACAACAGGCTCTGGGGCCAACGTCCTGACTTTC. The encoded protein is CSVPTTGSGANVLTF.

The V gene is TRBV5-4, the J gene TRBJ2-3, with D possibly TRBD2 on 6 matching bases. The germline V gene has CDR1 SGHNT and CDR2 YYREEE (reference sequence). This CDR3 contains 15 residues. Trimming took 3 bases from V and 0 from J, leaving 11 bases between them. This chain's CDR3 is CASSSEGPSTDTQYF. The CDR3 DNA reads TGTGCCAGCAGCTCGGAGGGGCCTAGCACAGATACGCAGTATTTT.

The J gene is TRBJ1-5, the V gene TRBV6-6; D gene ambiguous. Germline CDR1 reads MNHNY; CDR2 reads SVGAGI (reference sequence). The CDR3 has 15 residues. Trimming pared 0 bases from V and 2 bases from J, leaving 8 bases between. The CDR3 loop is CASSYSRQGNQPQHF. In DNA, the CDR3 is TGTGCCAGCAGTTACTCTCGGCAGGGCAATCAGCCCCAGCATTTT.

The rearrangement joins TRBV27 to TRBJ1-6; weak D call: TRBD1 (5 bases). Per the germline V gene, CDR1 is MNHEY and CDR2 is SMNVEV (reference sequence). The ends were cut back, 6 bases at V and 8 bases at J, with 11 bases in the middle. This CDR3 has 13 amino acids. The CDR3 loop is CASSKAGHSPLHF. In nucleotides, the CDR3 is TGTGCCAGCAGCAAAGCAGGGCATTCACCCCTCCACTTT.

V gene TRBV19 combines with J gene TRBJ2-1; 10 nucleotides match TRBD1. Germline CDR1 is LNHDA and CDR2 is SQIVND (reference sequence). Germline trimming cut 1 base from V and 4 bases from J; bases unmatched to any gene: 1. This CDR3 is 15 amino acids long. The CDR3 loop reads CASSIVGQGYNEQFF. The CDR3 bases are TGTGCCAGTAGTATAGTGGGACAGGGGTACAATGAGCAGTTCTTC.

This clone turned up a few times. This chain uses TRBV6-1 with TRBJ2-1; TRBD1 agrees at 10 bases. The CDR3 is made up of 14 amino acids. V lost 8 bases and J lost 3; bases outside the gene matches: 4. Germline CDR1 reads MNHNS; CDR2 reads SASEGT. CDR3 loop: CASERDRGYNEQFF. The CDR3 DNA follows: TGTGCCAGCGAACGGGACAGGGGCTACAATGAGCAGTTCTTC.

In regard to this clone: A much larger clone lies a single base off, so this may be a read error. CDR3 residues: CASSLGQENYGYTF. CDR3 nucleotide sequence: TGTGCCAGCAGCTTAGGACAGGAAAACTATGGCTACACCTTC. The chain uses TRBV7-2 and TRBJ1-2, with D possibly TRBD1 on 6 matching bases. The CDR3 is 14 residues long. Per germline, CDR1 SGHTA and CDR2 FQGNSA. Trimming left V 1 base short and J 2 bases short, with 8 bases between.

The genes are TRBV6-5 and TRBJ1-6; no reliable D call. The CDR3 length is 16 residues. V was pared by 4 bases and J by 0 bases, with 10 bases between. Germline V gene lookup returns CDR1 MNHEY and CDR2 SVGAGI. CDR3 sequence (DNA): TGTGCCAGCAGTTGGGAGGCGAGCTCCTATAATTCACCCCTCCACTTT. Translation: CASSWEASSYNSPLHF.

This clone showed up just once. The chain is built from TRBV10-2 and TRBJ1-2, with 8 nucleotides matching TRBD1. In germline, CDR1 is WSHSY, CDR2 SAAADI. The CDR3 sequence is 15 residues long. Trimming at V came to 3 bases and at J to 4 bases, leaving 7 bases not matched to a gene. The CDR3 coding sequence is TGCGCCAGCAGTGACCGGGTAACAGGGGGCTATGGCTACACCTTC. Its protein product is CASSDRVTGGYGYTF.

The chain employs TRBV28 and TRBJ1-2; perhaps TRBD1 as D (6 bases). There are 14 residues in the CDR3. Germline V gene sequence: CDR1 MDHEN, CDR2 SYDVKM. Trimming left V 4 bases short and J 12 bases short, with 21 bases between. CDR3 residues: CASSSHWGSGGHTF. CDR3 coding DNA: TGTGCCAGCAGTTCCCATTGGGGTAGCGGGGGCCACACCTTC.

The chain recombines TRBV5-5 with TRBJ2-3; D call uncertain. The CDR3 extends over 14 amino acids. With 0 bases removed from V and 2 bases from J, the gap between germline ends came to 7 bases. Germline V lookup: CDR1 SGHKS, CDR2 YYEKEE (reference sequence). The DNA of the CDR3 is TGTGCCAGCAGCTTGGTTCTGGCCACAGATACGCAGTATTTT. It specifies CASSLVLATDTQYF.

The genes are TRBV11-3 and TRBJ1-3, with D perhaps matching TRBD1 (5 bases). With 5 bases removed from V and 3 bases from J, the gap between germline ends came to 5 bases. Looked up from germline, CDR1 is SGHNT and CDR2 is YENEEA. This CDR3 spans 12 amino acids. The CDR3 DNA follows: TGTGCCAGCAGCCAGGGTGGAAACACCATATATTTT. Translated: CASSQGGNTIYF.

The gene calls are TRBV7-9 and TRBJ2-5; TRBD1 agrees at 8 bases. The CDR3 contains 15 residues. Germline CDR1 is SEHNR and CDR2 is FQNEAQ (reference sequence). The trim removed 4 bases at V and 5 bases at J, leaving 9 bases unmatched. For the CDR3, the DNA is TGTGCCAGCAGCTCACATCAGGGGGCGCGGGAGACCCAGTACTTC. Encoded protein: CASSSHQGARETQYF.

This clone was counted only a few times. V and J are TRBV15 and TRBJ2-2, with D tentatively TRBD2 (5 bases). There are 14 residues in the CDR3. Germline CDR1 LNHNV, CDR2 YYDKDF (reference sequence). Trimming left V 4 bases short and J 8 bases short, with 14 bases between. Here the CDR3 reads CATSTGGLAGELFF. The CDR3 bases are TGTGCCACCAGCACCGGCGGACTGGCGGGGGAGCTGTTTTTT.

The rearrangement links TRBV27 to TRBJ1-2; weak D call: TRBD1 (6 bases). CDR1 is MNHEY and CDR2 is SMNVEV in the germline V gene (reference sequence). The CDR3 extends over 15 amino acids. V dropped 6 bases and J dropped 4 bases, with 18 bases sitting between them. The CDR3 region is CASRGTGSRAYGYTF. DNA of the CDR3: TGTGCCAGCAGAGGCACAGGGTCGAGAGCCTATGGCTACACCTTC.

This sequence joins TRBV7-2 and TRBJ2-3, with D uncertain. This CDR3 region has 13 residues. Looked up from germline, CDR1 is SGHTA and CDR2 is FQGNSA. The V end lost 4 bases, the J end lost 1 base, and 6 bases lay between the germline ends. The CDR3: CASSYFGTDTQYF. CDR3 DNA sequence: TGTGCCAGCAGCTACTTCGGCACAGATACGCAGTATTTT. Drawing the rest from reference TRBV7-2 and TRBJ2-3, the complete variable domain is GAGVSQSPSNKVTEKGKDVELRCDPISGHTALYWYRQSLGQGLEFLIYFQGNSAPDKSGLPSDRFSAERTGGSVSTLTIQRTQQEDSAVYLCASSYFGTDTQYFGPGTRLTVL.

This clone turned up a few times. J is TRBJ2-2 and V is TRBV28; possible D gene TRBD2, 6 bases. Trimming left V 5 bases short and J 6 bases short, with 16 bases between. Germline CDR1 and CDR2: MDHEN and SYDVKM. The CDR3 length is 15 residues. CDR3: CASSRGTPRPGELFF. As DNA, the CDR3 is TGTGCCAGCAGTCGCGGGACCCCGCGACCCGGGGAGCTGTTTTTT.

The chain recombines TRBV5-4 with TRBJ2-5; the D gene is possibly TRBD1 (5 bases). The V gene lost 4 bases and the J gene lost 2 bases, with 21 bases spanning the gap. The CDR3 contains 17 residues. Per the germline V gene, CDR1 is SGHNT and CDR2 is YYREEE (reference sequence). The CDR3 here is CASSPAGPRAIQETQYF. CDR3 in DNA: TGTGCCAGCAGCCCAGCAGGGCCCCGTGCCATTCAAGAGACCCAGTACTTC.

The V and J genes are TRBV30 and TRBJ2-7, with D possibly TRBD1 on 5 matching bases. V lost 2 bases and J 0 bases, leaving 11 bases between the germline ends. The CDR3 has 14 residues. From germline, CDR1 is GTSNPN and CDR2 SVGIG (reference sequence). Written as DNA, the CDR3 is TGTGCCTGGAGTCCAGGGTCGGCCTCCTACGAGCAGTACTTC. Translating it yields CAWSPGSASYEQYF. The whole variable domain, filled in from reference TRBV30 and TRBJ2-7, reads SQTIHQWPATLVQPVGSPLSLECTVEGTSNPNLYWYRQAAGRGLQLLFYSVGIGQISSEVPQNLSASRPQDRQFILSSKKLLLSDSGFYLCAWSPGSASYEQYFGPGTRLTVT.

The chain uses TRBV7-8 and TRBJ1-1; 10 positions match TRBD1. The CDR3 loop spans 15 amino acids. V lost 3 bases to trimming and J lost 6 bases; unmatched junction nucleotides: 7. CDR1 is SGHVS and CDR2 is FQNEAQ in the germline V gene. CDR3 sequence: CASSFRDRGISEAFF. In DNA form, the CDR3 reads TGTGCCAGCAGCTTCCGGGACAGGGGTATCTCTGAAGCTTTCTTT. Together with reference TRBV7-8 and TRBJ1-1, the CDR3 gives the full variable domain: GAGVSQSPRYKVAKRGQDVALRCDPISGHVSLFWYQQALGQGPEFLTYFQNEAQLDKSGLPSDRFFAERPEGSVSTLKIQRTQQEDSAVYLCASSFRDRGISEAFFGQGTRLTVV.

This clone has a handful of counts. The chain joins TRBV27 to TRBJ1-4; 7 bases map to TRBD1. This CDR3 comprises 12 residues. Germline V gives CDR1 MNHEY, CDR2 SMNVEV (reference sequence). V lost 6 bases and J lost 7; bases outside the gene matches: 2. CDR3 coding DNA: TGTGCCAGCAGACAGGGGATTGAAAAACTGTTTTTT. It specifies CASRQGIEKLFF.

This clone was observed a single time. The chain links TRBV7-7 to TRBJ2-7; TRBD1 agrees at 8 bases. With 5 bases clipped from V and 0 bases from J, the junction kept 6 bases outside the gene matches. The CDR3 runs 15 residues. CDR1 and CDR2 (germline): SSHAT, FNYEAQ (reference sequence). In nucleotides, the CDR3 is TGTGCCAGCAGCCCCGGACAGGGAATCTCCTACGAGCAGTACTTC. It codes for CASSPGQGISYEQYF.

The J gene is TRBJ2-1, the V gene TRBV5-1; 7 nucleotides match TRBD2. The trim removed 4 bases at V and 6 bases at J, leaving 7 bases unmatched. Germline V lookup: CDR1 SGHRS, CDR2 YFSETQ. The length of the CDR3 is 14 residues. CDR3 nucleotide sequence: TGCGCCAGCAGCCTAGAGGGACTAACCAATGAGCAGTTCTTC. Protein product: CASSLEGLTNEQFF. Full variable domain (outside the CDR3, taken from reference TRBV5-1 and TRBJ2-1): KAGVTQTPRYLIKTRGQQVTLSCSPISGHRSVSWYQQTPGQGLQFLFEYFSETQRNKGNFPGRFSGRQFSNSRSEMNVSTLELGDSALYLCASSLEGLTNEQFFGPGTRLTVL.

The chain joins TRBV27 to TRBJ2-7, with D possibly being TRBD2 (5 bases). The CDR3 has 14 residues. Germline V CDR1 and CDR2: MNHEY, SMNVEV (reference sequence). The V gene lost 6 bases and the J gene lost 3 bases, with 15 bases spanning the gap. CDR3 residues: CASSNTNGIYEQYF. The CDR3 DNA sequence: TGTGCCAGCAGCAACACCAACGGGATCTACGAGCAGTACTTC.

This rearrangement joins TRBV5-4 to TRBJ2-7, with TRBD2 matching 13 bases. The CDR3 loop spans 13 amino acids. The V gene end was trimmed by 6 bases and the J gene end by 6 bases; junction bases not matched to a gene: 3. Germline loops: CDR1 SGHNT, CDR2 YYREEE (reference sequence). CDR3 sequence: CASTRTSGSEQYF. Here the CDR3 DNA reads TGTGCCAGCACCAGGACTAGCGGGAGCGAGCAGTACTTC.

For the CDR3, the DNA is TGTGCCAGCAGCTTGTTCGGGGGGGCCGGAGATACGCAGTATTTT. Its translation is CASSLFGGAGDTQYF. This rearrangement joins TRBV5-4 to TRBJ2-3; 8 bases agree with TRBD2. The V and J ends lost 1 base and 5 bases, in that order; junction bases with no gene match: 6. The CDR3 is 15 amino acids. The V gene's germline CDR1 is SGHNT and CDR2 YYREEE (reference sequence).

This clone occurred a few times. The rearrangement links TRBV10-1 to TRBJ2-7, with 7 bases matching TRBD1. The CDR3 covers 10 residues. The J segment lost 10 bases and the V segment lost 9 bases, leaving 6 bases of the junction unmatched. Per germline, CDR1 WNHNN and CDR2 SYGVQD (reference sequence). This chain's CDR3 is CARKDRDQYF. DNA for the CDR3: TGCGCCAGAAAAGACAGGGACCAGTACTTC.

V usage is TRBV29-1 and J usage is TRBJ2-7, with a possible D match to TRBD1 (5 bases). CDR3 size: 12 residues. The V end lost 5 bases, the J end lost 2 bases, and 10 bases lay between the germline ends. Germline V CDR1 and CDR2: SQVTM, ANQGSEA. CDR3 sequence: CSVQDKPYEQYF. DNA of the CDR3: TGCAGCGTTCAGGACAAACCCTACGAGCAGTACTTC.

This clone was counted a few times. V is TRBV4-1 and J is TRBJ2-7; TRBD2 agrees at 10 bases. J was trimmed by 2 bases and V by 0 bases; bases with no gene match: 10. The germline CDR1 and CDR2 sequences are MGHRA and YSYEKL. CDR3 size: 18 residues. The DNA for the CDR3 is TGCGCCAGCAGCCAAGAAGCCCCGGGACTAGCGCTTACCTACGAGCAGTACTTC. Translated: CASSQEAPGLALTYEQYF.

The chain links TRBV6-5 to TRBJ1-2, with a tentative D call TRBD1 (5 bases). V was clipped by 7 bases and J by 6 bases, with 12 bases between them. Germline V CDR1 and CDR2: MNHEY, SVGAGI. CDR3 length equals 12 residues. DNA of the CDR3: TGTGCCAGCAAAAAAGGGGTAGATGGCTACACCTTC. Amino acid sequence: CASKKGVDGYTF.